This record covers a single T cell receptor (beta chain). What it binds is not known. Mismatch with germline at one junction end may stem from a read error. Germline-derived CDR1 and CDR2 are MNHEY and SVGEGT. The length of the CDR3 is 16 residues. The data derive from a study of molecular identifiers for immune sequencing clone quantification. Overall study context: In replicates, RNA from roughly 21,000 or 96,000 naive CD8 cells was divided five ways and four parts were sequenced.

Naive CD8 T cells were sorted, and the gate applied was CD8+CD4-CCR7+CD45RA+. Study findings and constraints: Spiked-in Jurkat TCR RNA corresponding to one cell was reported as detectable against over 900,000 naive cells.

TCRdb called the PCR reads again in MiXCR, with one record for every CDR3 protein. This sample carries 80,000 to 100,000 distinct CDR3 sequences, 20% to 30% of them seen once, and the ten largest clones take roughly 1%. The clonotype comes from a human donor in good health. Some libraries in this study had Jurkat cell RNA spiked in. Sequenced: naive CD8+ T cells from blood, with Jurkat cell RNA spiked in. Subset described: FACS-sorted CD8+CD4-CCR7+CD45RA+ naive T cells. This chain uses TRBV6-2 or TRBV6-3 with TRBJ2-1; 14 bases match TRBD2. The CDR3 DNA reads TGTGCCAGCAGCTTCCTGGGACTAGCGGGGGCGGCTGAGCAGATCTTC. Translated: CASSFLGLAGAAEQIF.